Listed below are T cell receptor beta chains from one sample, sequenced in a study of radiation and T cells in renal cell carcinoma. The repertoire was sequenced with immunoSEQ multiplex PCR; TCRdb's copy has only in-frame clones and lacks some. The sample has around 94,000 clones, around 88% seen once. The sequencing used blood, collected from a patient whose treatment included radiotherapy and nephrectomy. Receptor source: a man aged 50 to 59 with renal cell carcinoma. Both conserved end residues are part of each CDR3. Fields, in order: V gene, J gene, CDR3 protein.

TRBV19	TRBJ2-7	CASSTGPGQGLYEQYF
TRBV12-2	TRBJ2-1	CASRSSGTSGRRGCEQFF
TRBV27	TRBJ2-7	CASSPNTIGYGQGRGEEQYF
TRBV10-3	TRBJ2-3	CATLGSGRTDTQYF
TRBV4-2	TRBJ2-3	CASSQVAGVTDTQYF
TRBV7-7	TRBJ2-3	CASSLDTQGTQYF
TRBV4-1	TRBJ1-2	CASSQDFSWAVYGYTF
TRBV5-1	TRBJ2-1	CANEIPGTRGGSYNEQFF
TRBV6-1	TRBJ1-6	CASSRQGMGSPLHF
TRBV19	TRBJ1-4	CASSRDRNEKLFF
TRBV9	TRBJ1-5	CASSTGQGPFQPQHF
TRBV5-1	TRBJ2-7	CASSPRSGGSYEQYF
TRBV11-2	TRBJ2-5	CASSLGAEETQYF
TRBV7-2	TRBJ2-7	CASSASVTSYEQYF
TRBV29-1	TRBJ1-5	CSVVAGSIDQPQHF
TRBV19	TRBJ1-2	CASRQGQTNYGYTF
TRBV10-1	TRBJ2-1	CASSSLGVDEQFF
TRBV2	TRBJ2-7	CASSPGYEQYF
TRBV6-6	TRBJ2-7	CASSFDRDSLLIEQYF
TRBV6-1	TRBJ1-3	CASTGSSGNTIYF
TRBV5-1	TRBJ2-2	CASSAGTGWATGELFF
TRBV5-1	TRBJ2-3	CASSQNTGTGGADTQYF
TRBV7-3	TRBJ1-3	CASSPGTSGNTIYF
TRBV7-2	TRBJ1-1	CASSLRPLGYRDTEAFF
TRBV9	TRBJ2-3	CASSPTVTSFPDTQYF
TRBV28	TRBJ2-2	CASSFFPGELFF
TRBV20-1	TRBJ1-2	CSAKSGPQGSF
TRBV28	TRBJ2-5	CASSPTGEGQETQYF
TRBV5-1	TRBJ2-2	CASSLVGISGELFF
TRBV7-9	TRBJ1-4	CASSLRSRGGEKLFF
TRBV5-4	TRBJ1-1	CASTPGKSIPPNTEAFF
TRBV6-4	TRBJ1-4	CASSEGGGSGKLFF
TRBV10-3	TRBJ2-1	CAIMGTGSSYNEQFF
TRBV30	TRBJ2-7	CAWSASAVAGVGYEQYF
TRBV7-3	TRBJ2-2	CASSQTRETGELFF
TRBV5-1	TRBJ2-7	CASSLEGTGVSEQYF
TRBV10-3	TRBJ2-5	CAISEVGKETQYF
TRBV7-2	TRBJ2-1	CASSLELAAYNEQFF
TRBV4-2	TRBJ1-4	CASSQSRGAETSNEKLFF
TRBV4-3	TRBJ1-1	CASSQEWGWTEALF
TRBV5-5	TRBJ2-5	CASSLIAAETQYF
TRBV9	TRBJ1-2	CASSAQLGYTF
TRBV27	TRBJ2-7	CASSYGRQARPYEQYF
TRBV2	TRBJ2-7	CASTIRFSYEQYF
TRBV6-5	TRBJ2-6	CASSYSSGANVLTF
TRBV9	TRBJ2-1	CASSVGIQFSDNEQFF
TRBV7-2	TRBJ1-2	CASSLASGAGGGYGYTF